This paragraph covers one TCR beta chain sequence. What it binds is unknown. Profiling relied on immunoSEQ multiplex PCR, and the TCRdb table lists in-frame clones only, not all of them. This sample has roughly 100,000 clones, with roughly 84% found just once. The sample originates from a study of T cell responses to AZD1222 COVID-19 vaccine. Study-level findings and limits: Two doses of AZD1222 preceded a rise in Spike-specific TCR breadth and depth.

The sequences come from peripheral blood, collected on day 0 of AZD1222 vaccination. The receptor was isolated from an adult in good health.

CDR3 amino acids: CASSPRARGTVEQYF. CDR3 nucleotides: TGTGCCAGCAGTCCCCGGGCCAGGGGAACGGTCGAGCAGTACTTC. The chain combines TRBV6-5 with TRBJ2-7; TRBD1 is a possible D gene (6 bases). The CDR3 is made up of 15 amino acids. Germline V gives CDR1 MNHEY, CDR2 SVGAGI. Deletions cut 5 bases from V and 6 bases from J, with 20 bases between.